This T cell receptor beta chain was found in a study of technical replicates of blood from four donors. Trimming at V came to 8 bases and at J to 1 base, leaving 9 bases not matched to a gene. CDR3 size: 15 residues. From germline, CDR1 is MNHEY and CDR2 SMNVEV (reference sequence). The assay was immunoSEQ multiplex PCR, and TCRdb's table has in-frame clones only and misses some. The data contain 84,000 or so clones, almost 98% of them singletons. The sequenced sample was T cells isolated from PBMCs. This clonotype originated in a human donor in good health. The rearrangement links TRBV27 to TRBJ2-3, with 7 positions matching TRBD1. In DNA form, the CDR3 reads TGTGCCAGCGGGAAGGGGGCGCTCCGCACAGATACGCAGTATTTT. Amino acids: CASGKGALRTDTQYF.